This TCR beta chain emerged from a study of OX40 agonist ivuxolimab in advanced cancers. The study in broad terms: Ivuxolimab was an agonistic, fully human IgG2 monoclonal antibody directed against OX40 (CD134), a costimulatory receptor. Intravenous ivuxolimab was administered to patients every 2 weeks at six dose levels: 0.01, 0.1, 0.3, 1.5, 3 and 10 mg/kg. Of the approximately 50 dose-escalation patients, hepatocellular carcinoma was present in some 19, melanoma in roughly 15, renal cell carcinoma in 9 and head and neck cancer in 9. In the dose-escalation cohort, 75% to 85% of patients were male, and the mean age was roughly 60 years with a range of roughly 23 to 79. Prior anti-PD-1, anti-PD-L1 or anti-CTLA-4 therapy was permitted, and less than 45% of dose-escalation patients had received checkpoint inhibitors. Partial responses occurred in three dose-escalation patients: two with cutaneous melanoma and one with hepatocellular carcinoma. Peripheral TCRbeta sequencing aimed to test whether ivuxolimab altered TCR sequence diversity and caused clonal T-cell expansion. The paper covers the monotherapy dose-escalation part of the phase I ivuxolimab trial, which included N ≈ 50 patients.

Genomic DNA was isolated from the sorted cells so that the TCRbeta CDR3 region could be sequenced. TCRbeta CDR3 regions were sequenced using the immunoSEQ Assay. This is the immuneACCESS table as TCRdb keeps it, with only in-frame sequences that have V and J called. A part of the clones is gone; compared with another copy, unresolved V genes explain less than half, and the rest is unexplained. In this sample the table shows 100,000 to 120,000 clones, 85% to 95% of which occur a single time. Under 0.85% of the sample is in the top ten clones. On this clone itself: Its antigen remains unidentified. No qualities accompany the bases; no much larger clone lies one base away.

The germline V gene (reference sequence) gives CDR1 as MNHEY and CDR2 as SMNVEV. V and J are trimmed by 5 bases and 6 bases, and the gene matches miss 8 bases of the junction. The CDR3 runs 16 residues from the cysteine to the phenylalanine. Just CDR3 DNA is preserved here, 48 bases in frame from base 1. Patients with a history of autoimmune disease or receiving systemic immunosuppression were excluded from the trial. Peripheral blood for TCR sequencing was collected from all dose cohorts at baseline, on cycle 4 day 1, and on cycle 7 day 1. Samples came from an open-label, multicenter, first-in-human phase I dose-escalation trial of ivuxolimab. The trial enrolled adults with locally advanced or metastatic head and neck squamous cell, hepatocellular, melanoma or renal cell carcinoma. CD4+ and CD8+ T cells were sorted separately from peripheral blood before TCR sequencing. Paper-wide results and their limitations: At doses of 0.1 to 3.0 mg/kg, clonal expansion of both CD4+ and CD8+ blood T cells was observed from baseline to week 6. Low levels of normalized T-cell clonal expansion were also seen in some patients who did not respond. In partial responders in the 0.1-3.0 mg/kg groups, normalized peripheral clonal expansion was found to be among the lowest, especially among CD8+ T cells. Antigen specificity was not determined for the clonally expanded peripheral T cells. After ivuxolimab, expanded clones were on average more numerous among CD8+ T cells than among CD4+ T cells.

Sequences were derived from CD4+ or CD8+ T cells sorted from blood, sampled in a trial of the OX40 agonist ivuxolimab. This chain joins TRBV27 to TRBJ2-2; the junction holds 11 bases that match TRBD2. The sequence derives from an adult with an advanced solid tumor such as melanoma, head and neck, liver or kidney cancer. The CDR3 region reads CASSVLAGVRAGELFF. The bases read TGTGCCAGCAGTGTACTAGCGGGAGTTCGGGCCGGGGAGCTGTTTTTT.